Below are 22 T cell receptor beta chains sequenced from a single sample in a study of long-term antiretroviral therapy in people with HIV. At survey level, the immunoSEQ assay was run in its v3.0 version. Method: immunoSEQ multiplex PCR; TCRdb's copy keeps in-frame clones and lacks some. This table has more than 20,000 clones, roughly 76% appearing once. The material sequenced was unsorted PBMCs, taken around 1.8 years before starting antiretroviral therapy. The receptor source for this set is a woman aged 40 to 50 with HIV.

The chain uses TRBV4-3 and TRBJ1-1, with D perhaps matching TRBD1 (5 bases). The CDR3 totals 15 residues. The V gene's germline CDR1 is LGHNA and CDR2 YSLEER. Trimming stripped 0 bases from V and 3 bases from J, with 11 bases between. For the CDR3, the DNA is TGCGCCAGCAGCCAAGATTGGCAGGGAGACACTGAAGCTTTCTTT. This sequence encodes CASSQDWQGDTEAFF.

The chain recombines TRBV10-2 with TRBJ2-7, with D possibly TRBD2 on 5 matching bases. The CDR3 is 12 amino acids. The V gene lost 6 bases and the J gene lost 3 bases, with 9 bases spanning the gap. Germline V gene lookup returns CDR1 WSHSY and CDR2 SAAADI. The CDR3 coding sequence is TGCGCCAGCAGAGAACTAGGCTACGAGCAGTACTTC. Translated, it gives CASRELGYEQYF.

The chain links TRBV5-1 to TRBJ1-5; D unresolved. Deletions cut 0 bases from V and 5 bases from J, with 9 bases between. This CDR3 has 14 amino acids. Germline assignment: CDR1 SGHRS and CDR2 YFSETQ. The CDR3 loop reads CASSLAGIDQPQHF. The CDR3 DNA reads as TGCGCCAGCAGCTTGGCGGGCATCGATCAGCCCCAGCATTTT.

The rearrangement links TRBV30 to TRBJ1-1, with 7 bases lining up with TRBD1. The CDR3 is 14 amino acids. The germline V gene has CDR1 GTSNPN and CDR2 SVGIG (reference sequence). This CDR3 is CAEKRDRMNTEAFF. CDR3 in DNA: TGTGCTGAAAAAAGGGACAGAATGAACACTGAAGCTTTCTTT.

The chain carries TRBV7-2 and TRBJ2-7; 9 bases are shared with TRBD2. Looked up from germline, CDR1 is SGHTA and CDR2 is FQGNSA. V dropped 2 bases and J dropped 2; count of bases not matched to a gene: 1. The CDR3 length is 14 residues. CDR3 sequence reads: CASSLIAGAYEQYF. DNA of the CDR3: TGTGCCAGCAGCTTAATAGCGGGGGCCTACGAGCAGTACTTC.

The chain recombines TRBV12-2 with TRBJ2-5; the D call TRBD2 from the table was never checked on the DNA. TRBV12-2 constitutes a pseudogene. There are 14 residues in the CDR3. The CDR3 here is CASRLGGYQETQYF. Written as DNA, the CDR3 is TGTGCAAGTCGCTTAGGAGGGTACCAAGAGACCCAGTACTTC.

This clone was picked up a small number of times. The chain links TRBV9 to TRBJ2-7; D is unresolved. Germline values: CDR1 SGDLS, CDR2 YYNGEE. The CDR3 consists of 11 residues. V was shortened by 4 bases and J by 5 bases, with 7 bases between the two germline ends. The CDR3 is CASSSGHEQYF. The CDR3 nucleotides read TGTGCCAGCAGCTCCGGGCACGAGCAGTACTTC.

This clone was found once. This rearrangement joins TRBV10-3 to TRBJ2-2; TRBD2 might be the D (5 bases). The CDR3 spans 14 residues. The germline CDR1 and CDR2 sequences are ENHRY and SYGVKD. Trimming took off 4 bases at V and 4 bases at J, with 10 bases between the two ends. For the CDR3, the DNA is TGTGCCATCAGTGCTCTGGGAGCCACCGGGGAGCTGTTTTTT. Translation gives CAISALGATGELFF.

V and J are TRBV7-2 and TRBJ1-5, with D perhaps TRBD1 (6 bases). Per the germline V gene, CDR1 is SGHTA and CDR2 is FQGNSA. The CDR3 consists of 16 residues. The V end lost 5 bases, the J end lost 5 bases, and 19 bases lay between the germline ends. The CDR3 here is CASSPQGSGADQPQHF. Written as DNA, the CDR3 is TGTGCCAGCAGCCCGCAGGGGTCGGGAGCGGATCAGCCCCAGCATTTT.

The chain is built from TRBV30 and TRBJ1-1; D is unresolved. The V end lost 0 bases, the J end lost 6 bases, and 8 bases lay between the germline ends. CDR1 is GTSNPN, CDR2 SVGIG, per germline (reference sequence). The CDR3 consists of 12 residues. The CDR3 loop is CAWSVDGPEAFF. CDR3 bases: TGTGCCTGGAGTGTCGATGGCCCTGAAGCTTTCTTT. The complete variable domain, with remaining parts taken from reference TRBV30 and TRBJ1-1, reads SQTIHQWPATLVQPVGSPLSLECTVEGTSNPNLYWYRQAAGRGLQLLFYSVGIGQISSEVPQNLSASRPQDRQFILSSKKLLLSDSGFYLCAWSVDGPEAFFGQGTRLTVV.

The V and J genes are TRBV11-1 and TRBJ1-1; D is uncertain. Between the trimmed V and J ends, which lost 3 bases and 1 base, there was a span of 6 bases. CDR3 size: 13 residues. Germline V gives CDR1 SGHAT, CDR2 FQDESV (reference sequence). The CDR3 nucleotides are TGTGCCAGCAGCTTTTCGACGAACACTGAAGCTTTCTTT. Protein sequence: CASSFSTNTEAFF.

This clone was recorded a few times. The V gene is TRBV2, the J gene TRBJ1-6; unclear D gene. Trimming cost V 7 bases and J 7 bases, with 8 bases left between them. CDR1 is SNHLY, CDR2 FYNNEI, per germline. The CDR3 runs 12 residues. The CDR3 sequence: CASTLGNSPLHF. The CDR3 nucleotides are TGTGCCAGCACCCTGGGGAATTCACCCCTCCACTTT. Variable domain in full (rest from reference TRBV2 and TRBJ1-6): EPEVTQTPSHQVTQMGQEVILRCVPISNHLYFYWYRQILGQKVEFLVSFYNNEISEKSEIFDDQFSVERPDGSNFTLKIRSTKLEDSAMYFCASTLGNSPLHFGNGTRLTVT.

This chain joins TRBV10-2 and TRBJ2-1; the D call may be TRBD1 or TRBD2 (6 bases each). CDR3 length: 14 amino acids. Germline values: CDR1 WSHSY, CDR2 SAAADI. Deletions cut 0 bases from V and 8 bases from J, with 11 bases between. The CDR3 spells CASSESRGAYEQFF. DNA for the CDR3: TGCGCCAGCAGTGAGTCGAGGGGGGCGTATGAGCAGTTCTTC.

This chain connects TRBV29-1 to TRBJ2-2; no clear D. The CDR3 length is 14 residues. From germline, CDR1 is SQVTM and CDR2 ANQGSEA. Deletions cut 3 bases from V and 0 bases from J, with 8 bases between. The CDR3 here is CSVDAGTNTGELFF. CDR3 DNA sequence: TGCAGCGTTGATGCCGGAACGAACACCGGGGAGCTGTTTTTT.

V and J are TRBV6-5 and TRBJ2-3; maybe TRBD2 (6 bases). The V end lost 0 bases, the J end lost 6 bases, and 7 bases lay between the germline ends. This CDR3 spans 13 amino acids. CDR1 and CDR2 from the germline V gene are MNHEY and SVGAGI. CDR3 sequence (DNA): TGTGCCAGCAGTTACTCGGCGGGGGATACGCAGTATTTT. It yields the protein CASSYSAGDTQYF.

V is TRBV13 and J is TRBJ2-1; TRBD2 matches at 14 bases. CDR3 length: 19 amino acids. V trimming: 4 bases; J trimming: 1 base; junction bases outside the gene matches: 9. Germline CDR1 and CDR2: PRHDT and FYEKMQ (reference sequence). The CDR3 bases are TGTGCCAGCAGCTCCGCGGGACTAGCGGGAGAAGGGTCCTACAATGAGCAGTTCTTC. Translated: CASSSAGLAGEGSYNEQFF.

This chain uses TRBV10-3 with TRBJ2-7; perhaps TRBD2 as D (5 bases). This CDR3 is 15 amino acids long. The V gene's germline CDR1 is ENHRY and CDR2 SYGVKD. V dropped 5 bases and J dropped 3 bases, with 17 bases sitting between them. The CDR3 here is CAISNTGMSVYEQYF. CDR3 nucleotide sequence: TGTGCCATCAGTAATACCGGGATGTCCGTCTACGAGCAGTACTTC.

This rearrangement joins TRBV4-3 to TRBJ1-3; D is unclear. Trimming removed 0 bases at V and 0 bases at J, with 9 bases between. Germline V lookup: CDR1 LGHNA, CDR2 YSLEER. This CDR3 comprises 16 residues. CDR3 protein: CASSQDVESSGNTIYF. In DNA form, the CDR3 reads TGCGCCAGCAGCCAAGACGTGGAGAGCTCTGGAAACACCATATATTTT.

This chain links TRBV13 with TRBJ1-2; a possible D gene is TRBD1 (5 bases). The CDR3 is made up of 13 amino acids. The germline CDR1 and CDR2 sequences are PRHDT and FYEKMQ (reference sequence). V was clipped by 3 bases and J by 8 bases, with 13 bases between them. As DNA, the CDR3 is TGTGCCAGCAGCTTCGGGGCAGGGCAAGGCTACACCTTC. Its translation: CASSFGAGQGYTF.

This chain links TRBV7-2 with TRBJ2-1, with D unresolved. CDR1 and CDR2 (germline): SGHTA, FQGNSA. This CDR3 contains 12 residues. Trimming removed 4 bases from V and 8 bases from J, with 9 bases in between. This chain's CDR3 is CASSYMRHEQFF. The DNA of the CDR3 is TGTGCCAGCAGCTACATGCGCCATGAGCAGTTCTTC.

In its sample, this clone was seen a few times. The chain carries TRBV30 and TRBJ1-1; 9 bases are shared with TRBD1. CDR1 is GTSNPN, CDR2 SVGIG, per germline (reference sequence). CDR3 size: 14 residues. The junction had 7 bases not matched to a gene; V was cut back by 3 bases and J by 5 bases. CDR3 coding DNA: TGTGCCTGGAGAAAGGGACAGGGTGGGACTGAAGCTTTCTTT. This translates into CAWRKGQGGTEAFF.

This chain connects TRBV29-1 to TRBJ1-2; TRBD1 might be the D (6 bases). Germline CDR1 and CDR2: SQVTM and ANQGSEA. The CDR3 is 12 residues long. V lost 7 bases to trimming and J lost 7 bases, with 16 bases between them. The chain's CDR3 is CSAGTNFGGYTF. In nucleotides, the CDR3 is TGCAGCGCCGGGACAAATTTCGGTGGCTACACCTTC.